A selection of T cell receptor beta chains follows, all from one sample in a study of cytomegalovirus exposure and HLA in healthy donors. The assay was immunoSEQ multiplex PCR, and TCRdb's table has in-frame clones only and misses some. The sample holds some 71,000 clones. The sequenced sample was PBMCs. These receptors came from a woman aged 25-40 years in good health and CMV-seronegative. The CDR3 runs from the conserved cysteine through the conserved F or W. Each record gives: V gene, CDR3 protein.

TRBV5-1 CASSVGQPTGELFF
TRBV18 CASSPLATDEKLFF
TRBV28 CASSRTGNEQYF
TRBV9 CASSATGTSGNTGELFF
TRBV7-9 CASSFGGADTQYF
TRBV6-5 CASRYQGSGNQPQHF
TRBV7-9 CASSLIGGPGDTQYF
TRBV18 CASSPGQGLQPQHF
TRBV4-2 CASSQDRGYEQYF
TRBV7-2 CASSEGQYSNQPQHF
TRBV4-1 CASSQKPLATSYNEQFF
TRBV2 CASSLEGGNTEAFF
TRBV12-2 CASRKWTDMNTEAFF